The T cell receptor beta chain described here comes from a study of monozygotic twins with inflammatory bowel disease. The blood volume drawn from each donor was about 2.5 ml. RNA in its total form was extracted from whole blood, and T cells were not sorted. The UMIs contained a 6-nucleotide sample barcode. They were added by template switching during cDNA synthesis. TCRdb re-called the 5' RACE reads and gives one entry per CDR3 protein, without DNA. Recorded for this sample: more than 300,000 distinct CDR3 sequences. Per germline, CDR1 SGHRS and CDR2 YFSETQ. There are 14 residues in the CDR3. Sequencing was performed on blood. The rearrangement joins TRBV5-1 to TRBJ2-7; TCRdb's assignment of TRBD1 cannot be checked, as there is no DNA. This receptor was identified in a human donor with ulcerative colitis or Crohn's disease, or a healthy co-twin of an affected twin (not recorded which). CDR3 sequence: CASSPGTLGSEQYF.